The next 16 T cell receptor beta chains were all read from a single sample in a study of CD8 T cells in ankylosing spondylitis. TCRdb redid the calling of the 5' RACE reads with MiXCR, one entry per CDR3 protein. The profile covers roughly 40,000 distinct CDR3 sequences, with 2.7% appearing a single time and over 4% taken by the ten largest. Sequenced material: blood, either unsorted or a sorted T cell fraction (not recorded which). These receptors were obtained from a male donor with ankylosing spondylitis or in good health (not recorded which).

This clonotype showed up many times. This sequence joins TRBV9 and TRBJ2-3, with 7 bases that match TRBD2. Trimming took 2 bases from V and 0 from J; bases not matched to a gene: 3. The germline V gene has CDR1 SGDLS and CDR2 YYNGEE. CDR3 size: 15 residues. The CDR3 loop is CASSVTSDSTDTQYF. CDR3 coding DNA: TGTGCCAGCAGCGTTACTAGCGATAGCACAGATACGCAGTATTTT.

This clonotype appeared a few times. The chain combines TRBV9 with TRBJ2-1, with a possible D match to TRBD1 (5 bases). The CDR3 runs 15 residues. Germline V lookup: CDR1 SGDLS, CDR2 YYNGEE. V was pared by 7 bases and J by 3 bases, with 17 bases between. CDR3 sequence: CASSLRQGFYNEQFF. The CDR3, as DNA: TGTGCCAGCTCTCTGCGGCAGGGTTTCTACAATGAGCAGTTCTTC.

This clonotype occurred many times. The CDR3 protein is CASSVEWGGSSYNEQFF. The DNA for the CDR3 is TGTGCCAGCAGCGTAGAGTGGGGCGGGAGCTCCTACAATGAGCAGTTCTTC. The chain is built from TRBV9 and TRBJ2-1; 7 bases line up with TRBD2. Germline lookup yields CDR1 SGDLS and CDR2 YYNGEE. This CDR3 is 17 amino acids long. After removal of 0 bases from V and 0 bases from J, the junction contained 6 bases not matched to a gene.

This clonotype was counted ten times or more. The chain uses TRBV9 and TRBJ2-2; the match to TRBD2 covers 9 bases. Germline CDR1 reads SGDLS; CDR2 reads YYNGEE. Trimming took 3 bases from V and 2 from J; bases not matched to a gene: 5. This CDR3 is built from 16 residues. The CDR3 DNA reads TGTGCCAGCAGCGCTACTAGCGGGCTAAACACCGGGGAGCTGTTTTTT. Protein product: CASSATSGLNTGELFF.

By share of the sample, this clonotype is medium-sized (0.01 to 0.1%). The chain combines TRBV9 with TRBJ2-2, with TRBD2 matching over 9 bases. This CDR3 comprises 16 residues. Trimming took 0 bases from V and 7 from J; bases not matched to a gene: 7. Germline V lookup: CDR1 SGDLS, CDR2 YYNGEE. The CDR3 nucleotides read TGTGCCAGCAGCGTAGGGGGTAGCGGGAGTCTCGGGGAGCTGTTTTTT. This gives the protein CASSVGGSGSLGELFF.

This clonotype has a count of ten or more. The rearrangement uses TRBV9 and TRBJ2-7, with 7 bases that match TRBD2. This CDR3 is 14 amino acids long. Losses at the gene ends were 6 bases for V and 2 bases for J; bases not matched to a gene: 8. Germline CDR1 reads SGDLS; CDR2 reads YYNGEE. CDR3 nucleotide sequence: TGTGCCAGCACCCCCGAGCGGGGAACCTACGAGCAGTACTTC. Encoded protein: CASTPERGTYEQYF.

The sample holds many counts of this clonotype. The chain employs TRBV9 and TRBJ2-3, with TRBD1 as a possible D gene (6 bases). The CDR3 is 13 amino acids. Germline V gene lookup returns CDR1 SGDLS and CDR2 YYNGEE. The ends were cut back, 0 bases at V and 8 bases at J, with 10 bases in the middle. This chain's CDR3 is CASSVEGGRTQYF. The CDR3 nucleotides read TGTGCCAGCAGCGTAGAAGGGGGACGTACGCAGTATTTT.

This clonotype was seen ten or more times. The genes are TRBV9 and TRBJ2-3; possible D gene TRBD1, 6 bases. The V end was cut by 4 bases, the J end by 2 bases, with 11 bases between. The CDR3 runs to 14 residues. CDR1 is SGDLS and CDR2 is YYNGEE in the germline V gene. The CDR3 loop is CASSPRDNTDTQYF. CDR3 nucleotide sequence: TGTGCCAGCAGCCCCCGGGACAACACAGATACGCAGTATTTT.

There are many counts of this clonotype. J is TRBJ2-3 and V is TRBV9; TRBD1 matches at 9 bases. Germline V CDR1 and CDR2: SGDLS, YYNGEE. The CDR3 is made up of 17 amino acids. The trim removed 0 bases at V and 7 bases at J, leaving 12 bases unmatched. The CDR3 is CASSVALGQGGKNTQYF. CDR3 sequence (DNA): TGTGCCAGCAGCGTAGCATTGGGACAGGGTGGAAAAAATACGCAGTATTTT.

The table lists this clonotype with many counts. The V and J genes are TRBV9 and TRBJ2-7; D is unresolved. The CDR3 runs to 12 residues. V shed 4 bases and J shed 5 bases, with 10 bases lying between them. The V gene's germline CDR1 is SGDLS and CDR2 YYNGEE. The chain's CDR3 is CASSLDSDEQYF. The CDR3 DNA reads as TGTGCCAGCAGCCTCGACTCGGACGAGCAGTACTTC.

For this clonotype: A much bigger clone sits one base away, suggesting this may be a read error. The conserved closing phenylalanine or tryptophan is absent in this CDR3, likely reflecting a read error. The chain carries TRBV9 and TRBJ2-5; D is possibly TRBD1 (6 bases). The CDR3 loop spans 16 amino acids. Germline V gene lookup returns CDR1 SGDLS and CDR2 YYNGEE. Deletions cut 0 bases from V and 5 bases from J, with 17 bases between. CDR3 residues: CASSVATTTGWETQYI. Written as DNA, the CDR3 is TGTGCCAGCAGCGTAGCTACGACGACAGGTTGGGAGACCCAGTACATC.

This clonotype was counted many times. The V and J genes are TRBV9 and TRBJ2-5; tentative D call: TRBD2 (6 bases). Per the germline V gene, CDR1 is SGDLS and CDR2 is YYNGEE. The length of the CDR3 is 15 residues. V shed 0 bases and J shed 2 bases, with 11 bases lying between them. The CDR3 region is CASSVALAHQETQYF. In DNA form, the CDR3 reads TGTGCCAGCAGCGTAGCGCTAGCGCATCAAGAGACCCAGTACTTC.

This clonotype came up many times. This chain uses TRBV9 with TRBJ2-1; TRBD2 agrees at 11 bases. In germline, CDR1 is SGDLS, CDR2 YYNGEE. The CDR3 runs 15 residues. Trimming at V came to 4 bases and at J to 0 bases, leaving 0 bases not matched to a gene. CDR3 coding DNA: TGTGCCAGCAGCACTAGCGGGAGCTCCTACAATGAGCAGTTCTTC. Its protein product is CASSTSGSSYNEQFF.

This clonotype was counted at least ten times. V and J are TRBV9 and TRBJ2-7; no definite D call. The germline V gene encodes CDR1 SGDLS and CDR2 YYNGEE. V was pared by 0 bases and J by 3 bases, with 10 bases between. CDR3 length equals 14 residues. CDR3 amino acids: CASSVGADVYEQYF. For the CDR3, the DNA is TGTGCCAGCAGCGTAGGTGCGGATGTCTACGAGCAGTACTTC. The complete variable domain, with remaining parts taken from reference TRBV9 and TRBJ2-7, reads DSGVTQTPKHLITATGQRVTLRCSPRSGDLSVYWYQQSLDQGLQFLIQYYNGEERAKGNILERFSAQQFPDLHSELNLSSLELGDSALYFCASSVGADVYEQYFGPGTRLTVT.

There are a few counts of this clonotype. The J gene is TRBJ2-6, the V gene TRBV9, with 9 bases lining up with TRBD1. This CDR3 has 19 amino acids. Germline V lookup: CDR1 SGDLS, CDR2 YYNGEE. With V trimmed by 3 bases and J by 1 base, 11 bases remained unmatched. The CDR3 sequence: CASSAGRGTGTSGANVLTF. CDR3 in DNA: TGTGCCAGCAGCGCGGGGCGGGGGACAGGGACGTCTGGGGCCAACGTCCTGACTTTC.

This clonotype was counted many times. V gene TRBV9 combines with J gene TRBJ2-5, with 10 bases fitting TRBD1. V shed 1 base and J 5 bases; nucleotides not matched to a gene: 17. The germline CDR1 and CDR2 sequences are SGDLS and YYNGEE. The CDR3 is 19 amino acids. DNA of the CDR3: TGTGCCAGCAGCGTACAAGCCGGGACAGGGGTGAGGTTGGTGGAGACCCAGTACTTC. As protein: CASSVQAGTGVRLVETQYF.